The 9 T cell receptor beta chains given below trace back to one sample, sequenced in a study of OX40 agonist ivuxolimab in advanced cancers. Method: immunoSEQ multiplex PCR; TCRdb's copy keeps in-frame clones and lacks some. The repertoire has more than 45,000 clones, around 77% of them found once; the top ten carry 2% to 2.5%. The starting material was CD4+ or CD8+ T cells sorted from blood, obtained in a trial of the OX40 agonist ivuxolimab. The source is an adult with an advanced solid tumor such as melanoma, head and neck, liver or kidney cancer.

Ten or more counts support this clone. J is TRBJ1-1 and V is TRBV28; D perhaps matches TRBD1 (6 bases). CDR1 and CDR2 (germline): MDHEN, SYDVKM. V dropped 3 bases and J dropped 6 bases, with 26 bases sitting between them. This CDR3 region has 18 residues. In nucleotides, the CDR3 is TGTGCCAGCAGTTTCTACAATCAGCACAGGGCGCATGGAGCTGAAGCTTTCTTT. Its translation: CASSFYNQHRAHGAEAFF. Combining the CDR3 with reference TRBV28 and TRBJ1-1 gives the whole variable domain DVKVTQSSRYLVKRTGEKVFLECVQDMDHENMFWYRQDPGLGLRLIYFSYDVKMKEKGDIPEGYSVSREKKERFSLILESASTNQTSMYLCASSFYNQHRAHGAEAFFGQGTRLTVV.

The V and J genes are TRBV11-2 and TRBJ2-3; 9 bases map to TRBD2. The length of the CDR3 is 15 residues. From germline, CDR1 is SGHAT and CDR2 FQNNGV. V lost 5 bases, J lost 6 bases, and 9 bases stayed unmatched. The chain's CDR3 is CASSLMTSGPDTQYF. DNA for the CDR3: TGTGCCAGCAGCCTCATGACTAGCGGACCCGATACGCAGTATTTT.

This rearrangement joins TRBV11-2 to TRBJ2-7; D may match TRBD1 or TRBD2 (5 bases each). Germline values: CDR1 SGHAT, CDR2 FQNNGV. Trimming took 5 bases from V and 9 from J, leaving 11 bases between them. This CDR3 is 11 amino acids long. The CDR3 DNA reads as TGTGCCAGCAGCCTTGGGGGAGTGCAGTACTTC. Protein product: CASSLGGVQYF.

The chain has TRBV18 and TRBJ1-6; D is undetermined. Trimming left V 1 base short and J 7 bases short, with 11 bases between. From germline, CDR1 is KGHSH and CDR2 LQKENI. This CDR3 is 15 amino acids long. In DNA form, the CDR3 reads TGTGCCAGCTCACCACTCGACGGAGAAAATTCACCCCTCCACTTT. Protein sequence: CASSPLDGENSPLHF. Combining the CDR3 with reference TRBV18 and TRBJ1-6 gives the whole variable domain NAGVMQNPRHLVRRRGQEARLRCSPMKGHSHVYWYRQLPEEGLKFMVYLQKENIIDESGMPKERFSAEFPKEGPSILRIQQVVRGDSAAYFCASSPLDGENSPLHFGNGTRLTVT.

The chain recombines TRBV18 with TRBJ2-1; TRBD2 matches at 13 bases. This CDR3 is built from 16 residues. V trimming: 0 bases; J trimming: 8 bases; junction bases outside the gene matches: 4. The germline CDR1 and CDR2 sequences are KGHSH and LQKENI. CDR3 DNA sequence: TGTGCCAGCTCACCACCGGGACTAGCGGGGAGGGATGAGCAGTTCTTC. Protein product: CASSPPGLAGRDEQFF.

CDR3 sequence: CASFTPTNTGELFF. Here the CDR3 DNA reads TGTGCCAGCTTTACACCTACGAACACCGGGGAGCTGTTTTTT. The V and J genes are TRBV5-4 and TRBJ2-2, with no clear D. V lost 7 bases and J 0 bases, leaving 10 bases between the germline ends. In germline, CDR1 is SGHNT, CDR2 YYREEE (reference sequence). The CDR3 consists of 14 residues.

The V and J genes are TRBV21-1 and TRBJ2-7; the table calls TRBD2, which could not be checked here. TRBV21-1 represents a pseudogene. The CDR3 loop spans 15 amino acids. The CDR3, as DNA: TGTGCCAGCTGTATTAGGCGGGGGGCTTACTACGAGCAGTACTTC. It is translated as CASCIRRGAYYEQYF.

The rearrangement joins TRBV6-5 to TRBJ1-3; no reliable D call. The CDR3 runs to 15 residues. Trimming shortened V by 0 bases and J by 2 bases, and 8 bases separated the two germline ends. Germline V gives CDR1 MNHEY, CDR2 SVGAGI. The CDR3 DNA follows: TGTGCCAGCAGTTACTCGAGAGGGACTGGAAACACCATATATTTT. It codes for CASSYSRGTGNTIYF.

The rearrangement links TRBV15 to TRBJ1-4, with D hard to call. CDR1 is LNHNV and CDR2 is YYDKDF in the germline V gene (reference sequence). Trimming shortened V by 4 bases and J by 7 bases, and 16 bases separated the two germline ends. The CDR3 runs to 15 residues. CDR3 sequence: CATSNIKSIGEKLFF. CDR3 DNA: TGTGCCACCAGCAATATAAAATCCATTGGTGAAAAACTGTTTTTT.